Shown below are 4 T cell receptor beta chains from a single sample sequenced in a study of blood T cell repertoires in COVID-19. The assay was immunoSEQ multiplex PCR, and TCRdb's table has in-frame clones only and misses some. The table includes under 300,000 clones, more than 85% detected once. Sample: peripheral blood. All receptors come from a man aged 18 to 30 with active or convalescent COVID-19.

The chain combines TRBV5-1 with TRBJ1-6; unclear D gene. Trimming pared 4 bases from V and 3 bases from J, leaving 14 bases between. The CDR3 spans 16 residues. Germline CDR1 SGHRS, CDR2 YFSETQ. The CDR3 region has the DNA TGCGCCAGCAGCCCCGCCGTAGGGAGCTATAATTCACCCCTCCACTTT. Protein sequence: CASSPAVGSYNSPLHF.

This rearrangement joins TRBV2 to TRBJ2-1; no definite D call. Germline assignment: CDR1 SNHLY and CDR2 FYNNEI. Trimming removed 7 bases from V and 5 bases from J, with 6 bases in between. There are 11 residues in the CDR3. CDR3 in amino acids: CASTRNNEQFF. In DNA form, the CDR3 reads TGTGCCAGCACTAGAAACAATGAGCAGTTCTTC. The full variable domain, completed using reference TRBV2 and TRBJ2-1, is EPEVTQTPSHQVTQMGQEVILRCVPISNHLYFYWYRQILGQKVEFLVSFYNNEISEKSEIFDDQFSVERPDGSNFTLKIRSTKLEDSAMYFCASTRNNEQFFGPGTRLTVL.

The genes are TRBV19 and TRBJ1-5; the D gene is possibly TRBD1 (5 bases). CDR1 is LNHDA and CDR2 is SQIVND in the germline V gene (reference sequence). CDR3 length: 15 residues. V gave up 0 bases and J gave up 3 bases, with 9 bases separating them. The CDR3 spells CASSIEGGNNQPQHF. In nucleotides, the CDR3 is TGTGCCAGTAGTATAGAGGGGGGGAACAATCAGCCCCAGCATTTT.

This clone was detected a few times. The J gene is TRBJ2-2, the V gene TRBV2; the match to TRBD2 covers 12 bases. In germline, CDR1 is SNHLY, CDR2 FYNNEI. CDR3 length equals 17 residues. Trimming at V came to 7 bases and at J to 7 bases, leaving 13 bases not matched to a gene. The CDR3 region is CASIGLAGGRSSGELFF. CDR3 sequence (DNA): TGTGCCAGCATTGGGCTAGCGGGAGGGAGAAGTAGCGGGGAGCTGTTTTTT.